This note documents a single T cell receptor (beta chain) sequence. V gave up 2 bases and J gave up 4 bases, with 14 bases separating them. CDR3 length: 15 residues. Germline lookup yields CDR1 SGHTA and CDR2 FQGNSA. These data come from a study of blood T cell repertoires in COVID-19. Generated by immunoSEQ multiplex PCR, the TCRdb table keeps only in-frame clones and is missing some. The table has 150,000 to 200,000 clones, more than 85% seen once. The sample was peripheral blood. This rearrangement joins TRBV7-2 to TRBJ1-2; D is perhaps TRBD1 (5 bases). The clonotype comes from a man aged 70 or older with active or convalescent COVID-19. Here the CDR3 reads CASSLQGMGGYGYTF. The CDR3 DNA reads as TGTGCCAGCAGCTTACAAGGCATGGGGGGCTATGGCTACACCTTC.